This T cell receptor beta chain came from a study of control samples from healthy donors and cancer patients. Measured with immunoSEQ multiplex PCR; TCRdb has only the in-frame clones, and not every one. The sample has 65,000 to 90,000 clones; around 86% are singletons. The CDR3 totals 15 residues. J lost 3 bases, V lost 4 bases, and 6 bases had no gene match. CDR1 is LNHDA, CDR2 SQIVND, per germline (reference sequence). Sequenced input: PBMCs. The sequence came from a woman aged 45-60 years with colorectal cancer. The rearrangement uses TRBV19 and TRBJ1-2, with 9 bases fitting TRBD1. CDR3 DNA: TGTGCCAGTAGTACCCTCCGGACAGGGGACTATGGCTACACCTTC. Translated: CASSTLRTGDYGYTF.